This T cell receptor beta chain was recorded in a study of T-cell reconstitution after alpha-beta-depleted transplantation in children. CDR1 is ENHRY and CDR2 is SYGVKD in the germline V gene. The CDR3 totals 14 residues. V dropped 6 bases and J dropped 7; count of bases not matched to a gene: 6. Unique molecular identifiers tagged the TCRbeta library. MiXCR was run by TCRdb on the PCR reads, yielding one entry per CDR3 protein. The sample holds hundreds of thousands of distinct CDR3 sequences, approximately 9.6% seen once. The starting material was PBMCs from the stem cell graft donor, obtained from the stem cell graft. The rearrangement links TRBV10-3 to TRBJ2-1; 10 nucleotides line up with TRBD1. The receptor comes from a human donor who donated a stem cell graft to a child with SCID. CDR3 coding DNA: TGTGCCATCAGGGCCGGGACAGGGGCGAATGAGCAGTTCTTC. It encodes CAIRAGTGANEQFF.